This passage covers 3 T cell receptor beta chains from one sample sequenced in a study of blood T cell repertoires in COVID-19. The method was immunoSEQ multiplex PCR; TCRdb's version includes in-frame clones alone and lacks a portion of them. The sample holds under 250,000 clones, approximately 82% seen once. Sequencing used peripheral blood. These receptors originate from a woman aged 70 to 79 with active or convalescent COVID-19.

The rearrangement uses TRBV13 and TRBJ2-7; TRBD2 aligns across 13 bases. V gave up 5 bases and J gave up 3 bases; unmatched junction bases: 13. This CDR3 comprises 18 residues. From germline, CDR1 is PRHDT and CDR2 FYEKMQ (reference sequence). The CDR3 region is CASSQGLAGIPPFYEQYF. The DNA for the CDR3 is TGTGCCAGCAGCCAGGGACTAGCGGGGATCCCACCCTTCTACGAGCAGTACTTC. Full variable domain (outside the CDR3, taken from reference TRBV13 and TRBJ2-7): AAGVIQSPRHLIKEKRETATLKCYPIPRHDTVYWYQQGPGQDPQFLISFYEKMQSDKGSIPDRFSAQQFSDYHSELNMSSLELGDSALYFCASSQGLAGIPPFYEQYFGPGTRLTVT.

This sequence joins TRBV3-1 (or the pseudogene TRBV3-2) and TRBJ2-7; 10 positions match TRBD2. CDR3 length equals 15 residues. Germline assignment: CDR1 LGHDT and CDR2 YNNKEL (reference sequence). J was trimmed by 1 base and V by 4 bases; bases with no gene match: 4. The CDR3 sequence is CASSRTSGGSYEQYF. For the CDR3, the DNA is TGTGCCAGCAGCCGGACTAGCGGTGGATCCTACGAGCAGTACTTC.

The J gene is TRBJ2-3, the V gene TRBV30, with 8 bases aligning to TRBD1. The V segment lost 3 bases and the J segment 6 bases; nucleotides outside the gene matches: 14. The CDR3 is made up of 16 amino acids. Per the germline V gene, CDR1 is GTSNPN and CDR2 is SVGIG (reference sequence). CDR3 in DNA: TGTGCCTGGAGGGACCCCAGGGGGCGCGTTGTGGATACGCAGTATTTT. Amino acids: CAWRDPRGRVVDTQYF.